The 22 T cell receptor beta chains below all came from one sample that was sequenced in a study of spatial heterogeneity in lung cancer. A single record per CDR3 protein comes from TCRdb applying MiXCR to the 5' RACE reads. The repertoire holds approximately 92,000 distinct CDR3 sequences, with 12% as singletons. This sample's time point: sample taken at primary tumor resection. Unsorted tumor, nontumor lung tissue or cryopreserved PBMC supplied the whole RNA. Here the sequenced sample was PBMCs, taken at surgery. The receptors here all came from a male donor with early-stage non-small cell lung cancer.

V is TRBV7-2 and J is TRBJ1-2; 8 nucleotides line up with TRBD1. Germline CDR1 is SGHTA and CDR2 is FQGNSA. J lost 5 bases, V lost 4 bases, and 9 bases had no gene match. The CDR3 consists of 15 residues. The CDR3 sequence: CASSSADRVIYGYTF. CDR3 bases: TGTGCCAGCAGCTCCGCGGACAGGGTGATTTATGGCTACACCTTC.

This clonotype was observed a few times. The chain recombines TRBV7-2 with TRBJ2-2, with TRBD2 matching over 10 bases. V dropped 5 bases and J dropped 5; count of bases not matched to a gene: 5. The V gene's germline CDR1 is SGHTA and CDR2 FQGNSA. This CDR3 comprises 15 residues. CDR3 amino acids: CASSALAGETGELFF. The CDR3 nucleotides read TGTGCCAGCAGCGCTCTAGCGGGGGAGACCGGGGAGCTGTTTTTT.

This clonotype was recorded a few times. The chain employs TRBV6-5 and TRBJ2-2; 10 bases agree with TRBD2. This CDR3 is built from 16 residues. Trimming took 1 base from V and 8 from J; bases not matched to a gene: 7. Germline lookup yields CDR1 MNHEY and CDR2 SVGAGI. CDR3 sequence reads: CASSYYSGGQSGELFF. The DNA of the CDR3 is TGTGCCAGCAGTTACTATAGCGGGGGGCAATCTGGGGAGCTGTTTTTT.

The chain links TRBV2 to TRBJ2-5; 10 positions agree with TRBD2. The CDR3 is 14 residues long. V shed 4 bases, J shed 5 bases, and the junction held 4 bases outside the gene matches. The V gene's germline CDR1 is SNHLY and CDR2 FYNNEI. The CDR3 nucleotides are TGTGCCAGCAGTGGAGGACTAGCGGAGGAGACCCAGTACTTC. Translating gives CASSGGLAEETQYF.

This clonotype has only a few counts. CDR3 DNA sequence: TGTGCCAGCAGCGTCGGGGGAGGCAAAAACATTCAGTACTTC. This sequence encodes CASSVGGGKNIQYF. This chain links TRBV9 with TRBJ2-4, with D possibly being TRBD2 (6 bases). CDR3 length: 14 amino acids. Trimming took 2 bases from V and 3 from J, leaving 9 bases between them. Per the germline V gene, CDR1 is SGDLS and CDR2 is YYNGEE.

The chain links TRBV20-1 to TRBJ2-7; weak D call: TRBD2 (5 bases). Germline CDR1 DFQATT, CDR2 SNEGSKA (reference sequence). The CDR3 totals 16 residues. The V and J ends lost 0 bases and 2 bases respectively, with 17 bases between them. CDR3: CSARDSRSGSTYEQYF. DNA for the CDR3: TGCAGTGCTAGAGACTCGCGGTCGGGGTCTACCTACGAGCAGTACTTC.

This clonotype was detected ten times or more. The V call is TRBV27, the J call TRBJ2-7, with 9 bases that match TRBD2. The CDR3 covers 15 residues. CDR1 MNHEY and CDR2 SMNVEV come from the germline V gene (reference sequence). V dropped 2 bases and J dropped 3; count of bases not matched to a gene: 5. CDR3 region: CASSLTPSGNYEQYF. CDR3 nucleotides: TGTGCCAGCAGTTTAACGCCTAGCGGGAACTACGAGCAGTACTTC.

The DNA of the CDR3 is TGTGCCAGTAGTAGCCCGGGACTAGCGATCGAGACCCAGTACTTC. This sequence encodes CASSSPGLAIETQYF. The chain links TRBV19 to TRBJ2-5; 10 bases map to TRBD2. The J segment lost 5 bases and the V segment lost 4 bases, leaving 7 bases of the junction unmatched. CDR1 LNHDA and CDR2 SQIVND come from the germline V gene (reference sequence). The CDR3 has 15 amino acids.

This clonotype was recorded a few times. The rearrangement uses TRBV28 and TRBJ2-3; 7 bases agree with TRBD1. The germline CDR1 and CDR2 sequences are MDHEN and SYDVKM. The CDR3 is 15 amino acids. V dropped 6 bases and J dropped 1; count of bases not matched to a gene: 7. The CDR3 bases are TGTGCCAGCAGCACCGCCGGGACAGGCACAGATACGCAGTATTTT. Protein product: CASSTAGTGTDTQYF.

V gene TRBV7-2 combines with J gene TRBJ2-7; possibly TRBD1 for D (6 bases). Per germline, CDR1 SGHTA and CDR2 FQGNSA. Trimming cost V 2 bases and J 0 bases, with 17 bases left between them. The CDR3 sequence is 17 residues long. The CDR3, as DNA: TGTGCCAGCAGCTTACCCCGACAGGCGACAAGCTCCTACGAGCAGTACTTC. Residues: CASSLPRQATSSYEQYF.

This clonotype was recorded a few times. V gene TRBV7-9 combines with J gene TRBJ2-7; 8 bases map to TRBD2. Looked up from germline, CDR1 is SEHNR and CDR2 is FQNEAQ (reference sequence). The J segment lost 3 bases and the V segment lost 5 bases, leaving 6 bases of the junction unmatched. CDR3 length: 14 residues. In DNA, the CDR3 is TGTGCCAGCAGCCCCAGGACTAGCAGCTACGAGCAGTACTTC. Encoded protein: CASSPRTSSYEQYF.

Concerning this clonotype: The junction does not match germline at one end; this may be a read error. V is TRBV23-1 and J is TRBJ2-2; TRBD1 matches 8 bases. TRBV23-1 is given ORF status, its function remaining uncertain. The CDR3 totals 17 residues. CDR3 bases: TGCGCCAGCAGTCAATCGCTGGACAGGGCGAACACCGGGGCGCTGTTTTTT. It codes for CASSQSLDRANTGALFF.

As DNA, the CDR3 is TGTGCCAGCAGCTTAAATGCAGGGGAAAACACTGAAGCTTTCTTT. This sequence encodes CASSLNAGENTEAFF. The chain joins TRBV7-2 to TRBJ1-1; the D gene is possibly TRBD1 (6 bases). V was clipped by 2 bases and J by 2 bases, with 12 bases between them. Per germline, CDR1 SGHTA and CDR2 FQGNSA. CDR3 length: 15 residues.

This clonotype was counted ten times or more. The genes are TRBV6-2 or TRBV6-3 and TRBJ2-7, with TRBD1 as a possible D gene (6 bases). CDR3 length equals 13 residues. Trimming shortened V by 4 bases and J by 2 bases, and 9 bases separated the two germline ends. CDR1 and CDR2 from the germline V gene are MNHEY and SVGEGT. This CDR3 is CASSSRGTYEQYF. In nucleotides, the CDR3 is TGTGCCAGCAGTTCCAGGGGTACCTACGAGCAGTACTTC.

The chain combines TRBV7-9 with TRBJ1-4; D is unresolved. CDR1 is SEHNR and CDR2 is FQNEAQ in the germline V gene (reference sequence). The V end was cut by 3 bases, the J end by 4 bases, with 0 bases between. This CDR3 has 11 amino acids. CDR3 protein: CASSFNEKLFF. Here the CDR3 DNA reads TGTGCCAGCAGCTTTAATGAAAAACTGTTTTTT.

The chain uses TRBV20-1 and TRBJ1-5; TRBD1 matches at 10 bases. V trimming: 8 bases; J trimming: 3 bases; junction bases outside the gene matches: 7. The CDR3 is 14 residues long. Germline CDR1 is DFQATT and CDR2 is SNEGSKA (reference sequence). Here the CDR3 reads CSTRQGAFNQPQHF. As DNA, the CDR3 is TGCAGTACACGACAGGGGGCGTTCAATCAGCCCCAGCATTTT.

This clonotype appeared many times. This chain uses TRBV7-2 with TRBJ1-6, with TRBD1 matching 8 bases. The CDR3 runs to 16 residues. The junction had 11 bases not matched to a gene; V was cut back by 4 bases and J by 9 bases. Germline loops: CDR1 SGHTA, CDR2 FQGNSA. In nucleotides, the CDR3 is TGTGCCAGCAGCTATACAGGGGGGGCAACGGGTTCACCCCTCCACTTT. Amino acids: CASSYTGGATGSPLHF.

This clonotype has a count of ten or more. This chain uses TRBV30 with TRBJ2-1, with 14 bases identical to TRBD2. With 4 bases clipped from V and 1 base from J, the junction kept 9 bases outside the gene matches. CDR1 is GTSNPN and CDR2 is SVGIG in the germline V gene (reference sequence). This CDR3 spans 18 amino acids. The CDR3 loop reads CAWNLGLAGGGSYNEQFF. The CDR3 bases are TGTGCCTGGAATCTCGGACTAGCGGGAGGAGGTTCCTACAATGAGCAGTTCTTC.

This chain uses TRBV27 with TRBJ2-3; 8 nucleotides align to TRBD2. Germline V CDR1 and CDR2: MNHEY, SMNVEV (reference sequence). After removal of 6 bases from V and 2 bases from J, the junction contained 7 bases not matched to a gene. This CDR3 contains 15 residues. CDR3 sequence reads: CASSLLAVNTDTQYF. The DNA for the CDR3 is TGTGCCAGCAGCTTACTAGCGGTAAACACAGATACGCAGTATTTT.

This clonotype was seen repeatedly, ten times or more. The gene calls are TRBV7-2 and TRBJ2-3; 7 nucleotides align to TRBD2. The CDR3 is made up of 15 amino acids. J was trimmed by 4 bases and V by 4 bases; bases with no gene match: 8. Germline CDR1 SGHTA, CDR2 FQGNSA. The CDR3 DNA sequence: TGTGCCAGCAGCTCCCCGACTAGCAGCGCAGATACGCAGTATTTT. Protein: CASSSPTSSADTQYF. Complete variable domain (other parts from reference TRBV7-2 and TRBJ2-3): GAGVSQSPSNKVTEKGKDVELRCDPISGHTALYWYRQSLGQGLEFLIYFQGNSAPDKSGLPSDRFSAERTGGSVSTLTIQRTQQEDSAVYLCASSSPTSSADTQYFGPGTRLTVL.

This chain uses TRBV2 with TRBJ2-3; D may match TRBD1 or TRBD2 (6 bases each). Germline V gene lookup returns CDR1 SNHLY and CDR2 FYNNEI. There are 20 residues in the CDR3. Trimming pared 1 base from V and 0 bases from J, leaving 23 bases between. The DNA of the CDR3 is TGTGCCAGCAGTGAAGGGACTTCCCCGGGGGCTGGTACTAGCACAGATACGCAGTATTTT. Amino acid sequence: CASSEGTSPGAGTSTDTQYF.

The V gene is TRBV2, the J gene TRBJ2-7; a possible D gene is TRBD1 (6 bases). Trimming took 6 bases from V and 4 from J, leaving 13 bases between them. CDR3 length: 13 amino acids. The germline V gene has CDR1 SNHLY and CDR2 FYNNEI. CDR3: CASSRQDGYEQYF. CDR3 coding DNA: TGTGCCAGCAGCCGACAGGACGGGTACGAGCAGTACTTC.